Reported below is one T cell receptor (beta chain). Using immunoSEQ multiplex PCR, the repertoire was profiled, and TCRdb retains in-frame clones only, with some absent. Of fewer than 700,000 clones in the sample, 90% to 95% are singletons; the top ten hold over 0.095%. These data come from a study of shared clonotypes between healthy human individuals. Terminally differentiated effector memory CD45RA+ cells were excluded by CCR7 positive selection of CD45RO-negative cells. Donors, without exception, were Caucasian adults residing in Nashville, Tennessee. The CDR3 has 17 amino acids. From germline, CDR1 is PRHDT and CDR2 FYEKMQ (reference sequence). V lost 1 base, J lost 3 bases, and 10 bases stayed unmatched.

The sample consisted of naive CD8+ T cells sorted from blood. The sequence derives from a woman aged 25 to 45 in good health. The chain uses TRBV13 and TRBJ2-7; TRBD2 matches 9 bases. CDR3 nucleotide sequence: TGTGCCAGCAGCTTAGAACCTAGTGGGCGGGAGGGCTACGAGCAGTACTTC. It is translated as CASSLEPSGREGYEQYF.